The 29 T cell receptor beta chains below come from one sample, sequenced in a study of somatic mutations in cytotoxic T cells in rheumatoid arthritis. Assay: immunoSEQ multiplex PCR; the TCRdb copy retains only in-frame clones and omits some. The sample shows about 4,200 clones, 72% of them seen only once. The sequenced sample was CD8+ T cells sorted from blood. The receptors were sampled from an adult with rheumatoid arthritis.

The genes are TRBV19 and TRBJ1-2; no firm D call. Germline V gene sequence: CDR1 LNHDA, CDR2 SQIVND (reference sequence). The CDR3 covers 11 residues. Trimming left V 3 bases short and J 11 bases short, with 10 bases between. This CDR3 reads CASSIGRKYTF. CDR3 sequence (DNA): TGTGCCAGTAGTATCGGAAGGAAGTACACCTTC.

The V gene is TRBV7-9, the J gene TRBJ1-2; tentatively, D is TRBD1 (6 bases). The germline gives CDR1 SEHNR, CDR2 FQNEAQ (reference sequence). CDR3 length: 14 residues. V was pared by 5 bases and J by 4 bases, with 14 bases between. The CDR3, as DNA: TGTGCCAGCAGCGATAATGGGGGCTCCTATGGCTACACCTTC. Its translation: CASSDNGGSYGYTF.

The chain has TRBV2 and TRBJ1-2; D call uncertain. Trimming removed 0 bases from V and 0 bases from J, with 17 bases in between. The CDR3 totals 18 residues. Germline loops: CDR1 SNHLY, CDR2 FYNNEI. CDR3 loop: CASSEAPGWGRANYGYTF. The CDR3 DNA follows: TGTGCCAGCAGTGAAGCGCCGGGTTGGGGTCGGGCTAACTATGGCTACACCTTC.

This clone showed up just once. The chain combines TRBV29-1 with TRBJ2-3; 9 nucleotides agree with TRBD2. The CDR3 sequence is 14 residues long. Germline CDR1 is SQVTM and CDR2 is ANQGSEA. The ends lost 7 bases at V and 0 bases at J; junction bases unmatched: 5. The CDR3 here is CSATSGSSTDTQYF. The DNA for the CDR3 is TGCAGCGCGACTAGCGGTTCTAGCACAGATACGCAGTATTTT.

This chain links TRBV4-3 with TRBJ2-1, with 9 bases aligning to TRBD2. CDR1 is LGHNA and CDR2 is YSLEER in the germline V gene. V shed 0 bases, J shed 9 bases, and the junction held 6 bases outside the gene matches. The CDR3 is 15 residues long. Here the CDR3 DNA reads TGCGCCAGCAGCCAAGATCTAGCGGGGTTCGTTGAGCAGTTCTTC. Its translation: CASSQDLAGFVEQFF.

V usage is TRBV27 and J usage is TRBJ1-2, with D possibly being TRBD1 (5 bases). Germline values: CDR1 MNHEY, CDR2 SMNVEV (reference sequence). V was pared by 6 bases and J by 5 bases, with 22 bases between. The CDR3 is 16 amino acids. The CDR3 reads CASSPVLYKGRYGYTF. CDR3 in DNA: TGTGCCAGCAGCCCCGTTCTATATAAGGGGAGGTATGGCTACACCTTC.

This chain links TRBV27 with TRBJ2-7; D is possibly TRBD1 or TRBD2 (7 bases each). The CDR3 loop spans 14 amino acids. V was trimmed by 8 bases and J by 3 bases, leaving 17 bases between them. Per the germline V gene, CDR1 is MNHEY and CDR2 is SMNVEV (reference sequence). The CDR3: CASRREDRRYEQYF. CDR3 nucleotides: TGTGCCAGCCGACGGGAGGACAGGCGCTACGAGCAGTACTTC.

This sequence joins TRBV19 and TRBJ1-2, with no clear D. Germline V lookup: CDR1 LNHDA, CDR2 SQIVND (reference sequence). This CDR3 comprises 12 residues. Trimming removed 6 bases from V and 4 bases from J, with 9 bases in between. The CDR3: CASSGDFYGYTF. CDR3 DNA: TGTGCCAGTAGCGGGGATTTCTATGGCTACACCTTC.

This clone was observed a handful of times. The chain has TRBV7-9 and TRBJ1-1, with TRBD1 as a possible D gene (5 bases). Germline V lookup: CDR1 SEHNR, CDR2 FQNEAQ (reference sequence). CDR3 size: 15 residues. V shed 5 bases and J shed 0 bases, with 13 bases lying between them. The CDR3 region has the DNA TGTGCCAGCAGCCCCGGGACGCCGATGAACACTGAAGCTTTCTTT. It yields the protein CASSPGTPMNTEAFF.

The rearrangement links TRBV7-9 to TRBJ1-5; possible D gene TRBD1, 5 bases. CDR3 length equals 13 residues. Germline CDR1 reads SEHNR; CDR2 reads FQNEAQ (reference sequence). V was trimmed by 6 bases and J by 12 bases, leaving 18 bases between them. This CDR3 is CASSSPGGVIQHF. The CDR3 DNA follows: TGTGCCAGCAGTTCCCCGGGAGGGGTGATCCAGCATTTT. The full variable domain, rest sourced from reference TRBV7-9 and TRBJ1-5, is DTGVSQNPRHKITKRGQNVTFRCDPISEHNRLYWYRQTLGQGPEFLTYFQNEAQLEKSRLLSDRFSAERPKGSFSTLEIQRTEQGDSAMYLCASSSPGGVIQHFGDGTRLSIL.

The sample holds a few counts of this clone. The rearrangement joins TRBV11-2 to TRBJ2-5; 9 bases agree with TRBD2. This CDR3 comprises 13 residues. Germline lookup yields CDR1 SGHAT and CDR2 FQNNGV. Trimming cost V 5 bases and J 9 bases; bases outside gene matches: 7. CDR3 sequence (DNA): TGTGCCAGCAGCGACGGGCGCGGGGGGGCCCAGTACTTC. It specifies CASSDGRGGAQYF.

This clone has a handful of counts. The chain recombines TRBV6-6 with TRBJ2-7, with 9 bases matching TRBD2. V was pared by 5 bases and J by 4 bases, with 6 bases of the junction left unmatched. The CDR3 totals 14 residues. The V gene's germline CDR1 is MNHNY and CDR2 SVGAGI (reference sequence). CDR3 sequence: CASSTRLAVYEQYF. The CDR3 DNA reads TGTGCCAGCAGTACGCGACTAGCGGTATACGAGCAGTACTTC.

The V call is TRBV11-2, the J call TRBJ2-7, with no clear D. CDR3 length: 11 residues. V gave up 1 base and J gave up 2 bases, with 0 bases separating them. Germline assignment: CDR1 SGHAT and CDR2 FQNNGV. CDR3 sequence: CASSLAYEQYF. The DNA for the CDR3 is TGTGCCAGCAGCTTAGCCTACGAGCAGTACTTC.

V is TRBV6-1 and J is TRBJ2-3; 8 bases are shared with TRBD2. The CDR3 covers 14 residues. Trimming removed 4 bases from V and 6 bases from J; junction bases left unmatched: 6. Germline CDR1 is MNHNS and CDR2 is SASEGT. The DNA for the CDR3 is TGTGCCAGCAGTGGATTAGCGGGGTCCGATACGCAGTATTTT. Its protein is CASSGLAGSDTQYF.

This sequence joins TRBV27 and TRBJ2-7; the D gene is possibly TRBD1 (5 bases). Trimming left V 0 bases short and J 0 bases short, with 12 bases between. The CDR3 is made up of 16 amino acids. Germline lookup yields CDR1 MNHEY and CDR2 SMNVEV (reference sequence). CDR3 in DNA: TGTGCCAGCAGTTTATCGCTGGGTGACAGCTCCTACGAGCAGTACTTC. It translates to CASSLSLGDSSYEQYF.

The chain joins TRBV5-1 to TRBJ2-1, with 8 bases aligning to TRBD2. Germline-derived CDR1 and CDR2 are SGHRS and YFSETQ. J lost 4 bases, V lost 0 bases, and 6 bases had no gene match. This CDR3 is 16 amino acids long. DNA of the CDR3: TGCGCCAGCAGCTTGGCTGGCGGGGGGCCATACAATGAGCAGTTCTTC. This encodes CASSLAGGGPYNEQFF. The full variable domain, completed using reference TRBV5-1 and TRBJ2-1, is KAGVTQTPRYLIKTRGQQVTLSCSPISGHRSVSWYQQTPGQGLQFLFEYFSETQRNKGNFPGRFSGRQFSNSRSEMNVSTLELGDSALYLCASSLAGGGPYNEQFFGPGTRLTVL.

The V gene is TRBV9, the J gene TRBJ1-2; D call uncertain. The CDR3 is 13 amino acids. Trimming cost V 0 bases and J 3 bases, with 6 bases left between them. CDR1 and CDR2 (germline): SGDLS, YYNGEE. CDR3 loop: CASSVEGDYGYTF. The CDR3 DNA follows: TGTGCCAGCAGCGTAGAGGGCGACTATGGCTACACCTTC.

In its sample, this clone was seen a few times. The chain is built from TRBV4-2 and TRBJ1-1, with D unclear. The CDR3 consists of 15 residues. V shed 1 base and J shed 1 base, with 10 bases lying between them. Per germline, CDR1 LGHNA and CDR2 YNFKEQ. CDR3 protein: CASSQGGMGNTEAFF. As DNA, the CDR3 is TGTGCCAGCAGCCAAGGAGGGATGGGGAACACTGAAGCTTTCTTT.

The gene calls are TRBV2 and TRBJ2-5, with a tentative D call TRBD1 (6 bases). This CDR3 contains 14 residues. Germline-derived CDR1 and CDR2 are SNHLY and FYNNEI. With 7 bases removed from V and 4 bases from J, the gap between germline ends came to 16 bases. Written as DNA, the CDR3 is TGTGCCAGCACCTACACAGGGAACCGAGAGACCCAGTACTTC. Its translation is CASTYTGNRETQYF.

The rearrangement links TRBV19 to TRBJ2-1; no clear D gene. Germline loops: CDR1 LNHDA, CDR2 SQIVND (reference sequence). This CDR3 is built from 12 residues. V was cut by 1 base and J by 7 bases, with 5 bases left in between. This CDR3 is CASSIGANEQFF. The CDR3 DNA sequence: TGTGCCAGTAGTATAGGGGCGAATGAGCAGTTCTTC.

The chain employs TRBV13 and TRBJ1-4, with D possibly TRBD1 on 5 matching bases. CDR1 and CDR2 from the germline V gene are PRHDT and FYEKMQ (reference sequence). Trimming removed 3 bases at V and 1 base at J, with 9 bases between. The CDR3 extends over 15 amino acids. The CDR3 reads CASSLGEGTNEKLFF. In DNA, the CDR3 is TGTGCCAGCAGCTTGGGGGAGGGAACTAATGAAAAACTGTTTTTT. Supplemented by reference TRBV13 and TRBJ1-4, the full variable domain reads AAGVIQSPRHLIKEKRETATLKCYPIPRHDTVYWYQQGPGQDPQFLISFYEKMQSDKGSIPDRFSAQQFSDYHSELNMSSLELGDSALYFCASSLGEGTNEKLFFGSGTQLSVL.

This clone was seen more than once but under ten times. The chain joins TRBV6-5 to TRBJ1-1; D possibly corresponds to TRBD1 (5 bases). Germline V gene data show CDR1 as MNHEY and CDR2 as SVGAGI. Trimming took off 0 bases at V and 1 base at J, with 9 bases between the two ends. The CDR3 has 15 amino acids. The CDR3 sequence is CASSYSTVENTEAFF. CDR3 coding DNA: TGTGCCAGCAGTTACTCGACAGTGGAGAACACTGAAGCTTTCTTT.

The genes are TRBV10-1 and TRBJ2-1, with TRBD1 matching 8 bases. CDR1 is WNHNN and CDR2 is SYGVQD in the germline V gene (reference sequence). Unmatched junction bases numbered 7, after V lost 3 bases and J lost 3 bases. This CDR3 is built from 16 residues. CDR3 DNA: TGCGCCAGCAGTGACCCACAGGGGGTGGGCTACAATGAGCAGTTCTTC. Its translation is CASSDPQGVGYNEQFF.

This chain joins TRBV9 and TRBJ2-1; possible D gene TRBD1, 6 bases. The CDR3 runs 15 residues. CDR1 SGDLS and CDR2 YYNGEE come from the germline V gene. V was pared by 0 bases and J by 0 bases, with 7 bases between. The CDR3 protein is CASSVEDSSYNEQFF. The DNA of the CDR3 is TGTGCCAGCAGCGTAGAGGACAGCTCCTACAATGAGCAGTTCTTC.

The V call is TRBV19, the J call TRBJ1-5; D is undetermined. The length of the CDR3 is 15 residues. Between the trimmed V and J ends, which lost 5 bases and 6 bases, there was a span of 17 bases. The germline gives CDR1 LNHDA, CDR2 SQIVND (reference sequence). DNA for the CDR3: TGTGCCAGTAGTTGGAGCGGGCAGGTCGGTCAGCCCCAGCATTTT. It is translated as CASSWSGQVGQPQHF.

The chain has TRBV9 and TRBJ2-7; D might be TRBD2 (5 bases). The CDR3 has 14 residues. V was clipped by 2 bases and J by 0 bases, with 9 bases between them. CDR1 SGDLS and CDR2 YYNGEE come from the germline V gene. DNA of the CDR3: TGTGCCAGCAGCGTGGGAGCAGACTCCTACGAGCAGTACTTC. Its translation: CASSVGADSYEQYF.

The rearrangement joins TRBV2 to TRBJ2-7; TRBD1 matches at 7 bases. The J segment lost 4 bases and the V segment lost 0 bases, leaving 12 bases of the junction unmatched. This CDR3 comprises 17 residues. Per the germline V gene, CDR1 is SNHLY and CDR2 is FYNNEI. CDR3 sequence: CASSEAVLGDSDYEQYF. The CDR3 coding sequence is TGTGCCAGCAGTGAAGCAGTATTGGGGGACAGTGATTACGAGCAGTACTTC.

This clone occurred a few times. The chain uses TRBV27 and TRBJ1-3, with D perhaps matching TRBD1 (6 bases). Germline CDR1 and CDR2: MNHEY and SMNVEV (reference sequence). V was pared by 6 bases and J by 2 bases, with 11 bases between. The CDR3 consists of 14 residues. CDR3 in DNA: TGTGCCAGCAGACATCAGGGGACTGGAAACACCATATATTTT. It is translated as CASRHQGTGNTIYF.

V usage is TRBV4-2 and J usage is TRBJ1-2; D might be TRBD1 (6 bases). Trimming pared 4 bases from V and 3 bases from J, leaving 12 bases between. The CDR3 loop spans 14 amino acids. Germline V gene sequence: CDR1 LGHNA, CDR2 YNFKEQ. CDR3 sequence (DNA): TGTGCCAGCAGCCGGGGGGGGGCGGACTATGGCTACACCTTC. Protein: CASSRGGADYGYTF.